These T cell receptor beta chains were read from a single sample in a study of blood T cell repertoires in COVID-19. Profiling relied on immunoSEQ multiplex PCR, and the TCRdb table lists in-frame clones only, not all of them. In the table there are about 180,000 clones, 70% to 90% of which are singletons. Specimen: peripheral blood. The receptors were gathered from a man in his 70s with active or convalescent COVID-19. Each CDR3 is given with its conserved first and last residue. The D gene is left open where the match is weak. For some rows the clone size is stated as once, few or many, or as a class when expanded; others skip it.

d_call	clone_size	j_call	v_call	cdr3_nt	cdr3_aa
.	.	TRBJ1-4	TRBV6-6	TGTGCCAGCATAGAGGGAGGGATTAATGAAAAACTGTTTTTT	CASIEGGINEKLFF
TRBD1	.	TRBJ1-1	TRBV6-5	TGTGCCAGCAGGAATCGACAAGGGACAGCTGAAGCTTTCTTT	CASRNRQGTAEAFF
TRBD1	.	TRBJ1-6	TRBV28	TGTGCCAGCAGTCTCGTAGGGACAGGGGGCGGACACCCCCACTTT	CASSLVGTGGGHPHF
TRBD1	.	TRBJ1-6	TRBV7-9	TGTGCCAGCAGCTCAGGGACAGGGGGTCGATCACCCCTCCACTTT	CASSSGTGGRSPLHF
TRBD1	.	TRBJ1-4	TRBV5-1	TGCGCCACCCGACAGGGTGGGGGGACGACGGAAAAACTGTTTTTT	CATRQGGGTTEKLFF
.	few	TRBJ2-7	TRBV6-5	TGTGCCAGCAGTCGACTTACCGGGAACTACGAGCAGTACTTC	CASSRLTGNYEQYF
.	.	TRBJ1-6	TRBV10-3	TGTGCCATCAGTTCACTAAGTTCCTATAATTCACCCCTCCACTTT	CAISSLSSYNSPLHF
.	.	TRBJ1-5	TRBV4-1	TGCGCCAGCAGCCAAGGCCTGGGGGCAGGCAATCAGCCCCAGCATTTT	CASSQGLGAGNQPQHF
TRBD2	.	TRBJ2-3	TRBV4-3	TGCGCCAGCAGCCCACAACCGGGACTAGCTATATCAGATACGCAGTATTTT	CASSPQPGLAISDTQYF
.	.	TRBJ2-2	TRBV6-5	TGTGCCAGCAGTCTCGGGGGGCCGGGCACCGGGGAGCTGTTTTTT	CASSLGGPGTGELFF
.	.	TRBJ2-7	TRBV6-4	TGTGCCAGCAGTGACTCGATGCGTGCAGAGCAGTACTTC	CASSDSMRAEQYF
.	.	TRBJ1-5	TRBV19	TGTGCCAGTAATGGAGGTGGGGGGCAGCCCCAGCATTTT	CASNGGGGQPQHF
.	.	TRBJ1-3	TRBV4-3	TGCGCCAGCAGCCATTCGGCCAGCGGCTACACCATATATTTT	CASSHSASGYTIYF
TRBD1	.	TRBJ2-2	TRBV18	TGTGCCAGCTCACCGCGGACAGGGTCGTCGGTCACCGGGGAGCTGTTTTTT	CASSPRTGSSVTGELFF
.	.	TRBJ1-1	TRBV7-3	TGTGCCAGCAGCTCCCCGGGTACTGAAGCTTTCTTT	CASSSPGTEAFF
.	.	TRBJ1-2	TRBV2	TGTGCCAGCAGTGAGCGCAGGATCGTGATCTATGGCTACACCTTC	CASSERRIVIYGYTF
.	few	TRBJ1-4	TRBV6-5	TGTGCCAGCAGTTACACCTCCGGGGGGGGGAAACTGTTTTTT	CASSYTSGGGKLFF
.	.	TRBJ1-2	TRBV7-8	TGTGCCAGCAGCAAGAATTTAGACTATGGCTACACCTTC	CASSKNLDYGYTF
.	.	TRBJ2-1	TRBV19	TGTGCCAGTAGGAGGTATTTACAGGGAAGCCCCTACAATGAGCAGTTCTTC	CASRRYLQGSPYNEQFF
.	.	TRBJ1-2	TRBV5-8	TGTGCCAGCAGCTCCTACCGAGAGACAGACTATGGCTACACCTTC	CASSSYRETDYGYTF
.	.	TRBJ2-1	TRBV9	TGTGCCAGCAGCGTAGAGGACAGCTCCTACAATGAGCAGTTCTTC	CASSVEDSSYNEQFF
TRBD1	.	TRBJ1-1	TRBV29-1	TGCAGCGGCCGGACAGGGGGCACTGAAGCTTTCTTT	CSGRTGGTEAFF
.	.	TRBJ1-5	TRBV5-6	TGTGCCAGCAGCTTCCGAACAGGCGGTCAGCCCCAGCATTTT	CASSFRTGGQPQHF
.	.	TRBJ2-1	TRBV5-1	TGCGCCAGCAGCGAGGGACACATCAATGAGCAGTTCTTC	CASSEGHINEQFF
TRBD1	.	TRBJ1-1	TRBV5-1	TGCGCCAGCAGCTTTACTTCTGACAGGGCGAACACTGAAGCTTTCTTT	CASSFTSDRANTEAFF
.	.	TRBJ1-5	TRBV3-1/TRBV3-2	TGTGCCAGCAGCCTGCGGCAGGGCTACAATCAGCCCCAGCATTTT	CASSLRQGYNQPQHF
.	.	TRBJ2-5	TRBV27	TGTGCCAGCAGTAATGGGCCCCGGGGAGAGACCCAGTACTTC	CASSNGPRGETQYF
.	.	TRBJ2-7	TRBV6-2/TRBV6-3	TGTGCCAGCAGCCCACTGAACGAGCAGTACTTC	CASSPLNEQYF
.	.	TRBJ1-3	TRBV30	TGTGCCTGGAACAGGACACCCTCTGGAAACACCATATATTTT	CAWNRTPSGNTIYF
.	.	TRBJ1-2	TRBV18	TGTGCCAGCTCACCACAAAACCAGAGAGGATATGGCTACACCTTC	CASSPQNQRGYGYTF
.	.	TRBJ1-4	TRBV23-1	TGCGCCAGCAGTCAAACCCAAGACAGGCCTCATACGGAAAAACTGTTTTTT	CASSQTQDRPHTEKLFF
.	.	TRBJ2-2	TRBV7-9	TGTGCCAGCAGCTCCAGGGTTTTCCCCGGGGAGCTGTTTTTT	CASSSRVFPGELFF
.	.	TRBJ2-2	TRBV12-3/TRBV12-4	TGTGCCAGCAGTTTCGGGGAGGCCGGGGAGCTGTTTTTT	CASSFGEAGELFF
TRBD2	.	TRBJ2-3	TRBV10-2	TGCGCCAGCAGAGGACTAGCGGTGAGCACAGATACGCAGTATTTT	CASRGLAVSTDTQYF
.	.	TRBJ2-2	TRBV7-8	TGTGCCAGCAGCGCGCCTGTGGGAGGTCTACCCGGGGAGCTGTTTTTT	CASSAPVGGLPGELFF
.	.	TRBJ2-7	TRBV18	TGTGCCAGCTCACTGCAAGCGGCCTCAATGGGGAACGAGCAGTACTTC	CASSLQAASMGNEQYF
TRBD1	.	TRBJ1-1	TRBV14	TGTGCCAGCAGCCTAGCCGGGACAGGGATAAACACTGAAGCTTTCTTT	CASSLAGTGINTEAFF
TRBD1	.	TRBJ1-2	TRBV5-4	TGTGCCAGCAGCTTGGCGGGACAGGGTGGCTATGGCTACACCTTC	CASSLAGQGGYGYTF
.	.	TRBJ1-5	TRBV18	TGTGCCAGCTCGGTTCAAGGGGTGAGCAATCAGCCCCAGCATTTT	CASSVQGVSNQPQHF
TRBD1	.	TRBJ2-5	TRBV7-6	TGTGCCAGCAGCCCGGACAGGGGCGAGACCCAGTACTTC	CASSPDRGETQYF
TRBD1	few	TRBJ2-5	TRBV28	TGTGCCAGCAGTCCACACAGGGGGCTAAAGACCCAGTACTTC	CASSPHRGLKTQYF
.	.	TRBJ1-1	TRBV10-1	TGCGCCAGCAGTGAGTCGCTGTCGGGGAAAGCTTTCTTT	CASSESLSGKAFF
.	.	TRBJ2-2	TRBV2	TGTGCCAGCAACGGCCTAGGTCCCGGGGAGCTGTTTTTT	CASNGLGPGELFF
TRBD1	.	TRBJ2-5	TRBV7-7	TGTGCCAGCAGCTTACGGGCCAGGGACAGGGGTGGAAAAGAGACCCAGTACTTC	CASSLRARDRGGKETQYF